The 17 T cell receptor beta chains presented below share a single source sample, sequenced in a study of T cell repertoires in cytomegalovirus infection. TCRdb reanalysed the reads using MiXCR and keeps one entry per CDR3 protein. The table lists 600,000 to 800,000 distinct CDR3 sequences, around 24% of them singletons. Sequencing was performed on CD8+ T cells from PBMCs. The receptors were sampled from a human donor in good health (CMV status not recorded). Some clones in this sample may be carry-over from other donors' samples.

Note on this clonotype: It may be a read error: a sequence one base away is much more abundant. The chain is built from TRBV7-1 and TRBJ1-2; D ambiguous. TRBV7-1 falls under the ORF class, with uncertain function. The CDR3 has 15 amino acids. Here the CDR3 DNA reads TGTACCAGCAGCTCTTTCTTGGAGGCTTACTATGGCTACACCTTC. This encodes CTSSSFLEAYYGYTF.

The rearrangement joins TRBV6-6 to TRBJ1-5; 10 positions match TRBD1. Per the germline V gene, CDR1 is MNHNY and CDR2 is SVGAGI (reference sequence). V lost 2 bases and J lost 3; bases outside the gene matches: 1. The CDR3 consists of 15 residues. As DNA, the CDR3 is TGTGCCAGCAGTTACGGGACAGGGGACAATCAGCCCCAGCATTTT. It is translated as CASSYGTGDNQPQHF.

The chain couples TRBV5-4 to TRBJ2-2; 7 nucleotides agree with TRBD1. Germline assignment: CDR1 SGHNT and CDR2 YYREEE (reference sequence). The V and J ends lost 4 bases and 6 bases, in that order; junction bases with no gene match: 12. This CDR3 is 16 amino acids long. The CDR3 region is CASSHRDRGNAGELFF. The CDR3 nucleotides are TGTGCCAGCAGCCACCGGGACAGAGGAAACGCCGGGGAGCTGTTTTTT. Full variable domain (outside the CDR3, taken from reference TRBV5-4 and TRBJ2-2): ETGVTQSPTHLIKTRGQQVTLRCSSQSGHNTVSWYQQALGQGPQFIFQYYREEENGRGNFPPRFSGLQFPNYSSELNVNALELDDSALYLCASSHRDRGNAGELFFGEGSRLTVL.

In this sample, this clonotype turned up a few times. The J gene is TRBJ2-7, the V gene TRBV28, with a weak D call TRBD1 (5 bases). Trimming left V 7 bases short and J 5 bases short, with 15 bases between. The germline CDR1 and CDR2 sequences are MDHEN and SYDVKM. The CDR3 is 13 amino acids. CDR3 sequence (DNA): TGTGCCAGCACAGAGTTAGGGGTCGACGAGCAGTACTTC. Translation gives CASTELGVDEQYF.

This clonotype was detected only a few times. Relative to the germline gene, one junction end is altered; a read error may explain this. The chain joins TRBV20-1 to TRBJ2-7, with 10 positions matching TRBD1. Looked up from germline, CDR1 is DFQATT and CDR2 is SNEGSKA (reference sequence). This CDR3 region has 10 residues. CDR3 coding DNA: TGCAGTGCTAGAGAGGGACAGGGGTTCTTC. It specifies CSAREGQGFF.

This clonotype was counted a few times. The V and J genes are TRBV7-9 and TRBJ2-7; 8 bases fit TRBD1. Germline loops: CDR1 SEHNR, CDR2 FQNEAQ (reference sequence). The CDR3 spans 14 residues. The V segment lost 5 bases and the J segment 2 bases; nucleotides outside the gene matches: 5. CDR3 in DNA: TGTGCCAGCAGCGGACAGGGCCAAGCCTACGAGCAGTACGTC. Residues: CASSGQGQAYEQYV.

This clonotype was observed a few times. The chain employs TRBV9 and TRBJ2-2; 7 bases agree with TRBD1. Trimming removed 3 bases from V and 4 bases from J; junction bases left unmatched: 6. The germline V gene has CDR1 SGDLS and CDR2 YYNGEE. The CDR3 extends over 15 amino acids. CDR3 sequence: CASSATGSSTGELFF. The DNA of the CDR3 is TGTGCCAGCAGCGCGACAGGGTCGAGCACCGGGGAGCTGTTTTTT.

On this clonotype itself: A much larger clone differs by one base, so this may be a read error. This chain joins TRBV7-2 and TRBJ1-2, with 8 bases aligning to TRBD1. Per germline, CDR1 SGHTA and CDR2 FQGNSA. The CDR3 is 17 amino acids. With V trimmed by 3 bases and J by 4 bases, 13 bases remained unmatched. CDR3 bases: TGTGCCAGCAGCTTTAGAGTCGGGACAGGAGTTTCCTATGGCTACACCTTC. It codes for CASSFRVGTGVSYGYTF.

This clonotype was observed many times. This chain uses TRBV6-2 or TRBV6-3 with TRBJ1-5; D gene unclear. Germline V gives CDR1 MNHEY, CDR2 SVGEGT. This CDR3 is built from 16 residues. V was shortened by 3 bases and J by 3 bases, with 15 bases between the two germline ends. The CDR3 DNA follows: TGTGCCAGCAGTTATTTCCCGACGGAGATCAATCAGCCCCAGCATTTT. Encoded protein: CASSYFPTEINQPQHF.

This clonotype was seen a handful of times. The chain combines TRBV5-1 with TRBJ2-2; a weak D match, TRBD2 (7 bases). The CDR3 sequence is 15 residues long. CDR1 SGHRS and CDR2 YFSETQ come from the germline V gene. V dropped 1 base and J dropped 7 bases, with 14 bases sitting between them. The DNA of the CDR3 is TGCGCCAGCAGCTTGTTCGGGGGGCAGGACGGGGAGCTGTTTTTT. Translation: CASSLFGGQDGELFF.

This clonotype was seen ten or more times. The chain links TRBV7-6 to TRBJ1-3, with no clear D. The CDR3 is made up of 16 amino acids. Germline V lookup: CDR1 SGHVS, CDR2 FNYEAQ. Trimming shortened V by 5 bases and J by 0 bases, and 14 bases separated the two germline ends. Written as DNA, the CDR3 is TGTGCCAGCAGCACCGGGATCCACGTCTCTGGAAACACCATATATTTT. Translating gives CASSTGIHVSGNTIYF.

The CDR3 DNA reads TGCAGTGCTAGAGATAAGTTGGGAGGGATGAACACTGAAGCTTTCTTT. This codes for CSARDKLGGMNTEAFF. The gene calls are TRBV20-1 and TRBJ1-1; no definite D call. The germline V and J ends were trimmed by 0 bases and 0 bases, with 14 bases remaining between them. There are 16 residues in the CDR3. Germline V gene data show CDR1 as DFQATT and CDR2 as SNEGSKA (reference sequence).

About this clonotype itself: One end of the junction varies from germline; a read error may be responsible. The CDR3 sequence: CVSSSSSSYNEQFF. CDR3 DNA sequence: TGTGTCAGCAGTTCCAGCAGCTCCTACAATGAGCAGTTCTTC. The chain has TRBV6-2 or TRBV6-3 and TRBJ2-1, with D uncertain. The CDR3 is 14 amino acids. Germline assignment: CDR1 MNHEY and CDR2 SVGEGT.

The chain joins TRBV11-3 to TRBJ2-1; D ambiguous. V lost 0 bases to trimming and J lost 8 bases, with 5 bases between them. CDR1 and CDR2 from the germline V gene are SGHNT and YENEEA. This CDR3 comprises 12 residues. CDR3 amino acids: CASSLETDEQFF. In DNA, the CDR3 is TGTGCCAGCAGCTTAGAAACCGATGAGCAGTTCTTC.

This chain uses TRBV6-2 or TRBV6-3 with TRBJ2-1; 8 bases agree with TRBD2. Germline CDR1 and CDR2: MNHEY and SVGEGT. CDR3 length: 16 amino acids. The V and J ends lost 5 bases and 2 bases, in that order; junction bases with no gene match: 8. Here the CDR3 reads CASSTTGGPPYNEQFF. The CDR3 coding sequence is TGTGCCAGCAGTACGACGGGGGGGCCCCCCTACAATGAGCAGTTCTTC.

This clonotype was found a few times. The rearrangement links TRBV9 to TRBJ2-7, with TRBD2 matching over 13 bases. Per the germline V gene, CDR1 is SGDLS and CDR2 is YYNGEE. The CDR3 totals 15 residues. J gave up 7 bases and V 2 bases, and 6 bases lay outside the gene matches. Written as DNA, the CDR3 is TGTGCCAGCAGCGTCGGACTAGCGGGGGCGTATGAGCAGTACTTC. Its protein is CASSVGLAGAYEQYF.

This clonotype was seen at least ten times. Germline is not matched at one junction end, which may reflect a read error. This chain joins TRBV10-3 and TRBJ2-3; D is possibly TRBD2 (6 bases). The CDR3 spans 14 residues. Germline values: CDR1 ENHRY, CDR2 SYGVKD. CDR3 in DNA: TGTGCCACCAGTCATAGCGGAGACACAGATACGCAGTATTTT. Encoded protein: CATSHSGDTDTQYF.